This entry lists 19 T cell receptor beta chains sequenced from one sample in a study of T cell responses to AZD1222 COVID-19 vaccine (dated by TCRdb to 2020 to 2022). The sample's time point label, in plain terms: baseline before first vaccination. Library preparation used the immunoSEQ multiplex PCR assay. The clones in this table, taken by TCRdb from immuneACCESS, are in-frame only. Not every clone is retained; where verified, under half of the shortfall comes from an unresolved V gene, and the cause of the rest is unknown. This sample holds about 180,000 clones; just over 85% were observed only once. The ten largest clonotypes hold over 6% of the sample. The specimen comprised peripheral blood, sampled on day 0 of AZD1222 vaccination. Receptor source: an adult in good health.

This clone was counted only a few times. A much larger clone lies a single base off, so this may be a read error. The chain combines TRBV5-3 with TRBJ2-6, with D perhaps assigned TRBD1 or TRBD2 (5 bases each). TRBV5-3 is noted as an ORF with a role that remains uncertain. The CDR3 is 16 residues long. CDR3: CPRNTGPDSGANVLTF. CDR3 in DNA: TGTCCCAGAAACACGGGGCCCGACTCTGGGGCCAACGTCCTGACTTTC.

V is TRBV5-1 and J is TRBJ2-2; no definite D call. Germline CDR1 is SGHRS and CDR2 is YFSETQ. This CDR3 spans 14 amino acids. The V and J ends lost 3 bases and 7 bases respectively, with 13 bases between them. For the CDR3, the DNA is TGCGCCAGCAGCTCGGATCAATCCTACGGGGAGCTGTTTTTT. As protein: CASSSDQSYGELFF. Combining the CDR3 with reference TRBV5-1 and TRBJ2-2 gives the whole variable domain KAGVTQTPRYLIKTRGQQVTLSCSPISGHRSVSWYQQTPGQGLQFLFEYFSETQRNKGNFPGRFSGRQFSNSRSEMNVSTLELGDSALYLCASSSDQSYGELFFGEGSRLTVL.

The rearrangement uses TRBV6-5 and TRBJ1-1; 7 bases line up with TRBD1. Germline-derived CDR1 and CDR2 are MNHEY and SVGAGI. V dropped 5 bases and J dropped 1; count of bases not matched to a gene: 7. CDR3 size: 15 residues. DNA of the CDR3: TGTGCCAGCAGTCCATTACAGGGGAGGAACACTGAAGCTTTCTTT. The encoded protein is CASSPLQGRNTEAFF.

V usage is TRBV12-3 or TRBV12-4 and J usage is TRBJ1-1; D unresolved. The CDR3 has 12 amino acids. Trimming took 0 bases from V and 10 from J, leaving 9 bases between them. DNA of the CDR3: TGTGCCAGCAGTTTAGCATGGAGCGTAGCTTTCTTT. Protein sequence: CASSLAWSVAFF.

This chain joins TRBV19 and TRBJ1-3; 7 positions agree with TRBD1. The CDR3 has 14 amino acids. The germline V gene has CDR1 LNHDA and CDR2 SQIVND (reference sequence). The ends lost 6 bases at V and 4 bases at J; junction bases unmatched: 6. CDR3 DNA: TGTGCCAGTAGCTCCGACAGGGTCGGAAACACCATATATTTT. This sequence encodes CASSSDRVGNTIYF.

This clone was detected only once. The chain's CDR3 is CASSQPTGGYTF. CDR3 DNA: TGTGCCAGCAGCCAACCCACAGGTGGCTACACCTTC. This sequence joins TRBV3-1 (or the pseudogene TRBV3-2) and TRBJ1-2; maybe TRBD1 (5 bases). The germline gives CDR1 LGHDT, CDR2 YNNKEL (reference sequence). The CDR3 consists of 12 residues. The ends were cut back, 2 bases at V and 7 bases at J, with 8 bases in the middle.

The V and J genes are TRBV30 and TRBJ1-4; weak D call: TRBD1 (5 bases). The V gene lost 5 bases and the J gene lost 4 bases, with 17 bases spanning the gap. Germline assignment: CDR1 GTSNPN and CDR2 SVGIG (reference sequence). The CDR3 extends over 15 amino acids. The CDR3 spells CAWESSGRLNEKLFF. The DNA of the CDR3 is TGTGCCTGGGAATCCTCGGGACGGCTTAATGAAAAACTGTTTTTT.

This clone was picked up a small number of times. This same CDR3 is encoded by further DNA sequences in the sample. The V gene is TRBV9, the J gene TRBJ1-4; 7 bases align to TRBD1. With V trimmed by 3 bases and J by 3 bases, 5 bases remained unmatched. The CDR3 spans 15 residues. CDR1 and CDR2 (germline): SGDLS, YYNGEE. The CDR3 loop is CASSGGGTANEKLFF. CDR3 nucleotides: TGTGCCAGCAGCGGCGGCGGGACAGCTAATGAAAAACTGTTTTTT.

The chain employs TRBV7-2 and TRBJ1-1; D is uncertain. The germline gives CDR1 SGHTA, CDR2 FQGNSA. The germline V and J ends were trimmed by 2 bases and 2 bases, with 9 bases remaining between them. This CDR3 has 14 residues. CDR3: CASSLSMGNTEAFF. The DNA for the CDR3 is TGTGCCAGCAGCTTAAGTATGGGAAACACTGAAGCTTTCTTT.

The genes are TRBV4-2 and TRBJ1-3; D perhaps matches TRBD1 (5 bases). Trimming pared 3 bases from V and 2 bases from J, leaving 8 bases between. The CDR3 contains 14 residues. The germline gives CDR1 LGHNA, CDR2 YNFKEQ. CDR3 DNA: TGTGCCAGCAGCCAGACAGTGACTGGAAACACCATATATTTT. This sequence encodes CASSQTVTGNTIYF.

The sample holds a few counts of this clone. The chain joins TRBV28 to TRBJ1-1; 9 bases line up with TRBD1. V lost 6 bases to trimming and J lost 6 bases; unmatched junction nucleotides: 8. This CDR3 region has 14 residues. Germline CDR1 and CDR2: MDHEN and SYDVKM. CDR3 sequence (DNA): TGTGCCAGCAGACCGCCGGGACAGGGTTCTGAAGCTTTCTTT. Its translation: CASRPPGQGSEAFF.

This rearrangement joins TRBV20-1 to TRBJ2-7; the D call may be TRBD1 or TRBD2 (6 bases each). In germline, CDR1 is DFQATT, CDR2 SNEGSKA (reference sequence). Trimming stripped 3 bases from V and 6 bases from J, with 18 bases between. This CDR3 comprises 14 residues. The CDR3 sequence: CSASWGRPGGEQYF. The CDR3 nucleotides read TGCAGTGCTAGTTGGGGGCGCCCCGGGGGCGAGCAGTACTTC.

This clone showed up just once. The chain combines TRBV12-2 with TRBJ2-3; the table's D call, TRBD1, was not checked against the DNA. TRBV12-2 is labeled a pseudogene. The CDR3 sequence is 14 residues long. The CDR3 loop is CASRDPTGRDTQYF. The CDR3 coding sequence is TGTGCAAGTCGCGACCCTACAGGGCGGGATACGCAGTATTTT.

The chain carries TRBV2 and TRBJ1-6; D is possibly TRBD1 (5 bases). V lost 5 bases and J lost 7, with 18 bases in between. The CDR3 runs 16 residues. Germline V CDR1 and CDR2: SNHLY, FYNNEI. The CDR3 loop reads CASSSRVGDGNSPLHF. CDR3 sequence (DNA): TGTGCCAGCAGTAGCCGTGTAGGGGACGGGAATTCACCCCTCCACTTT.

This clone was picked up one time. The V call is TRBV7-9, the J call TRBJ1-4; 9 bases are a match to TRBD1. This CDR3 contains 16 residues. CDR1 and CDR2 from the germline V gene are SEHNR and FQNEAQ (reference sequence). The V segment lost 5 bases and the J segment 0 bases; nucleotides outside the gene matches: 4. The DNA for the CDR3 is TGTGCCAGCAGCCCGGGACAGGGATCAACTAATGAAAAACTGTTTTTT. It codes for CASSPGQGSTNEKLFF.

The chain has TRBV5-1 and TRBJ2-7, with D tentatively TRBD2 (6 bases). Germline-derived CDR1 and CDR2 are SGHRS and YFSETQ. Trimming cost V 2 bases and J 1 base, with 13 bases left between them. The CDR3 is 15 amino acids. The CDR3 loop reads CASSLFGGRSYEQYF. The CDR3, as DNA: TGCGCCAGCAGCTTATTTGGGGGGAGGTCCTACGAGCAGTACTTC.

The V gene is TRBV4-3, the J gene TRBJ2-1, with 9 bases that match TRBD2. Germline V gives CDR1 LGHNA, CDR2 YSLEER. The CDR3 is 16 residues long. V dropped 0 bases and J dropped 8; count of bases not matched to a gene: 8. CDR3 protein: CASSQEGAGGVDEQFF. For the CDR3, the DNA is TGCGCCAGCAGCCAAGAGGGCGCGGGGGGGGTAGATGAGCAGTTCTTC.

This chain connects TRBV7-9 to TRBJ1-1, with D perhaps TRBD1 (5 bases). CDR1 and CDR2 (germline): SEHNR, FQNEAQ (reference sequence). The CDR3 loop spans 12 amino acids. Trimming removed 5 bases at V and 7 bases at J, with 11 bases between. The CDR3 region is CASSEPGREAFF. In DNA form, the CDR3 reads TGTGCCAGCAGCGAACCAGGGCGTGAAGCTTTCTTT.

The genes are TRBV7-9 and TRBJ1-1; TRBD1 is a possible D gene (6 bases). The V gene's germline CDR1 is SEHNR and CDR2 FQNEAQ (reference sequence). The CDR3 consists of 13 residues. V lost 4 bases and J lost 5, with 11 bases in between. The CDR3: CASSSGGTTEAFF. In nucleotides, the CDR3 is TGTGCCAGCAGCTCAGGTGGGACAACTGAAGCTTTCTTT.